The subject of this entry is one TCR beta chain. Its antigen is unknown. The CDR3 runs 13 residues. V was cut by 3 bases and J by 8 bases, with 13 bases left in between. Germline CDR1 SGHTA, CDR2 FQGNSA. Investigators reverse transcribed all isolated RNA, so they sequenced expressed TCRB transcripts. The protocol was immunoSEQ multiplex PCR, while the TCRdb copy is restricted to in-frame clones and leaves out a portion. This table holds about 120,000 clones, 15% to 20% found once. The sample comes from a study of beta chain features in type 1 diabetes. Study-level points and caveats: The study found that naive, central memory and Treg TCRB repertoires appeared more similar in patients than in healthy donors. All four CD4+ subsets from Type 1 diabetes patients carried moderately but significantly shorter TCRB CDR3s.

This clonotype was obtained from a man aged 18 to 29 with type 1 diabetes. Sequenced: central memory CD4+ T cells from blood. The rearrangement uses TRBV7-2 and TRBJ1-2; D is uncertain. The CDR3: CASSFQSLLGYTF. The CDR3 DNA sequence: TGTGCCAGCAGCTTCCAATCTCTCTTGGGCTACACCTTC.